The 6 T cell receptor beta chains presented below share a single source sample, sequenced in a study of blood T cell repertoires in COVID-19. Clones were read by immunoSEQ multiplex PCR, and TCRdb kept only the in-frame ones, dropping some. The table lists hundreds of thousands of clones, 87% of them singletons. The sample comprised peripheral blood. The receptor source for this set is a woman between 18 and 30 years old who had recovered from COVID-19.

The rearrangement joins TRBV29-1 to TRBJ1-2, with no clear D. Germline V gives CDR1 SQVTM, CDR2 ANQGSEA. With 0 bases removed from V and 4 bases from J, the gap between germline ends came to 12 bases. The CDR3 spans 14 residues. CDR3 residues: CSVEEAAPPYGYTF. The CDR3 nucleotides are TGCAGCGTTGAAGAGGCGGCTCCTCCCTATGGCTACACCTTC.

The chain has TRBV6-5 and TRBJ1-2; 9 nucleotides agree with TRBD1. CDR1 is MNHEY, CDR2 SVGAGI, per germline. With 2 bases clipped from V and 13 bases from J, the junction kept 8 bases outside the gene matches. The CDR3 consists of 13 residues. The CDR3 loop is CASSYRQGELFTF. The CDR3 region has the DNA TGTGCCAGCAGTTACAGACAGGGGGAACTGTTCACCTTC.

The genes are TRBV27 and TRBJ2-7; 7 nucleotides match TRBD1. The CDR3 runs to 12 residues. The germline V gene has CDR1 MNHEY and CDR2 SMNVEV (reference sequence). The trim removed 7 bases at V and 2 bases at J, leaving 2 bases unmatched. This CDR3 reads CASKGTAYEQYF. CDR3 DNA sequence: TGTGCCAGCAAAGGGACAGCCTACGAGCAGTACTTC.

The CDR3 spells CASSQVGSFQETQYF. Here the CDR3 DNA reads TGTGCCAGCAGCCAAGTAGGGAGCTTTCAAGAGACCCAGTACTTC. V usage is TRBV4-2 and J usage is TRBJ2-5, with a weak D call TRBD2 (5 bases). V shed 1 base and J shed 2 bases, with 11 bases lying between them. This CDR3 contains 15 residues. Germline loops: CDR1 LGHNA, CDR2 YNFKEQ.

For the CDR3, the DNA is TGTGCCAGCAGTTTCGGGGGGTACAATGAGCAGTTCTTC. It yields the protein CASSFGGYNEQFF. The chain couples TRBV12-3 or TRBV12-4 to TRBJ2-1; 7 positions agree with TRBD2. This CDR3 is 13 amino acids long. V gave up 3 bases and J gave up 4 bases; unmatched junction bases: 0.

The J gene is TRBJ2-2, the V gene TRBV18; 9 nucleotides align to TRBD2. Germline CDR1 is KGHSH and CDR2 is LQKENI. J lost 6 bases, V lost 3 bases, and 5 bases had no gene match. The CDR3 consists of 15 residues. CDR3 bases: TGTGCCAGCTCACCCGGGACTAGCTGGGCCGGGGAGCTGTTTTTT. Its protein product is CASSPGTSWAGELFF. The full variable domain, completed using reference TRBV18 and TRBJ2-2, is NAGVMQNPRHLVRRRGQEARLRCSPMKGHSHVYWYRQLPEEGLKFMVYLQKENIIDESGMPKERFSAEFPKEGPSILRIQQVVRGDSAAYFCASSPGTSWAGELFFGEGSRLTVL.